This T cell receptor beta chain was sequenced for a study of cytomegalovirus exposure and HLA in healthy donors. Study-wide context: Inside one of the first data releases sat some 85 million unique TCRs taken from HLA-typed donors.

General study findings and limits: Generally TCR sequences proved uncommon, though certain public TCRs appeared in numerous donors.

About this clone: Its antigen remains unidentified.

13 Jbeta primers and 60 Vbeta primers were used for the PCR. Clones were read by immunoSEQ multiplex PCR, and TCRdb kept only the in-frame ones, dropping some. Of fewer than 200,000 clones listed, approximately 80% are singletons. The specimen was PBMCs. The sequence derives from a woman aged 45 to 65 in good health and CMV-seropositive.

Here the CDR3 DNA reads TGCAGTGCGCGGACCAGGGGAAGCTACACCTTC. Encoded protein: CSARTRGSYTF. J is TRBJ1-2 and V is TRBV20-1, with D perhaps TRBD1 (6 bases). Germline CDR1 DFQATT, CDR2 SNEGSKA (reference sequence). This CDR3 is 11 amino acids long. Trimming took 6 bases from V and 9 from J, leaving 14 bases between them.